Listed below are T cell receptor beta chains from one sample, sequenced in a study of blood T cell repertoires in COVID-19. TCRdb keeps only in-frame clones here, not all; method: immunoSEQ multiplex PCR. The table includes under 350,000 clones, 86% detected once. Source material: PBMCs or T cells enriched from blood (not recorded which). The receptors were sampled from a woman between 40 and 55 years old with acute COVID-19. Both conserved end residues are trimmed from each CDR3. Each record gives: V gene, J gene, D gene, CDR3 protein. A D gene is named only where the DNA matches it firmly.

V: TRBV6-2/TRBV6-3; J: TRBJ1-2; D: NA; CDR3: ASSYQQGSNYGYT
V: TRBV23-1; J: TRBJ1-2; D: NA; CDR3: ASSPIVGGRTNYGYT
V: TRBV3-1/TRBV3-2; J: TRBJ1-1; D: NA; CDR3: ASSQDIIMNTEAF
V: TRBV28; J: TRBJ2-7; D: NA; CDR3: ASSLGHRYEQY
V: TRBV10-2; J: TRBJ2-5; D: TRBD2; CDR3: ASGLAGAETQY
V: TRBV4-3; J: TRBJ1-1; D: NA; CDR3: ASSPTGLNTEAF
V: TRBV4-1; J: TRBJ1-3; D: NA; CDR3: ASSQDRGNTIY
V: TRBV2; J: TRBJ1-4; D: TRBD1; CDR3: ASSVQGALEKLF
V: TRBV9; J: TRBJ1-2; D: NA; CDR3: ASSVNSNYGYT
V: TRBV15; J: TRBJ2-2; D: NA; CDR3: ATSRDYRASTGELF
V: TRBV7-6; J: TRBJ1-5; D: NA; CDR3: ASSLGGVGQPQH